These 12 T cell receptor beta chains came from one sample sequenced in a study of graft-versus-host responses after intestinal transplantation. Repertoires were generated with immunoSEQ multiplex PCR, while TCRdb's copy carries only in-frame clones and drops some. In the table there are about 81,000 clones, around nine tenths of which are singletons. The antigens for these receptors are not known. The specimen comprised unstimulated CD4+ T cells sorted from spleen or lymph node cells, sampled before intestinal transplant. The receptors stem from a human donor who received an intestinal transplant.

This chain joins TRBV6-5 and TRBJ1-5; D may be TRBD1 (5 bases). CDR1 and CDR2 (germline): MNHEY, SVGAGI. The germline V and J ends were trimmed by 6 bases and 10 bases, with 13 bases remaining between them. The CDR3 is 12 residues long. The CDR3 protein is CASRQGGEPQHF. The CDR3 bases are TGTGCCAGCAGGCAGGGAGGGGAACCCCAGCATTTT.

As for this clone: At one end, the junction sequence differs from germline, possibly due to a read error. The chain couples TRBV7-7 to TRBJ2-5; perhaps TRBD2 as D (6 bases). CDR1 and CDR2 (germline): SSHAT, FNYEAQ (reference sequence). The length of the CDR3 is 14 residues. CDR3 sequence reads: CASSLGRGVGTQYF. CDR3 coding DNA: TGTGCTAGCAGCTTAGGACGCGGGGTCGGGACCCAGTACTTC.

Only one count was recorded for this clone. CDR3 region: CASIPPGGKNEKLFF. The CDR3 bases are TGTGCCAGCATTCCTCCGGGGGGGAAAAATGAAAAACTGTTTTTT. This rearrangement joins TRBV2 to TRBJ1-4, with D tentatively TRBD1 (5 bases). The V gene lost 7 bases and the J gene lost 5 bases, with 17 bases spanning the gap. Germline CDR1 SNHLY, CDR2 FYNNEI. The CDR3 totals 15 residues.

The chain joins TRBV19 to TRBJ2-1; a weak D match, TRBD2 (6 bases). Germline-derived CDR1 and CDR2 are LNHDA and SQIVND (reference sequence). With 2 bases removed from V and 7 bases from J, the gap between germline ends came to 15 bases. This CDR3 region has 15 residues. The DNA for the CDR3 is TGTGCCAGTAGTATAATGGCGCGGGATGGGAATGAGCAGTTCTTC. As protein: CASSIMARDGNEQFF. The entire variable domain, with the rest obtained from reference TRBV19 and TRBJ2-1, is as follows: DGGITQSPKYLFRKEGQNVTLSCEQNLNHDAMYWYRQDPGQGLRLIYYSQIVNDFQKGDIAEGYSVSREKKESFPLTVTSAQKNPTAFYLCASSIMARDGNEQFFGPGTRLTVL.

This rearrangement joins TRBV9 to TRBJ2-3, with D perhaps matching TRBD2 (7 bases). Germline CDR1 reads SGDLS; CDR2 reads YYNGEE. The V gene lost 3 bases and the J gene lost 0 bases, with 8 bases spanning the gap. The CDR3 is made up of 14 amino acids. As DNA, the CDR3 is TGTGCCAGCAGCGAGGGGGGGAGCACAGATACGCAGTATTTT. Amino acids: CASSEGGSTDTQYF.

The chain employs TRBV6-1 and TRBJ2-2; D not resolved. This CDR3 is 14 amino acids long. The germline gives CDR1 MNHNS, CDR2 SASEGT. V was cut by 5 bases and J by 6 bases, with 13 bases left in between. CDR3 amino acids: CASSQLPLPGELFF. CDR3 sequence (DNA): TGTGCCAGCAGTCAACTACCCCTTCCCGGGGAGCTGTTTTTT.

This clone was seen just once. The rearrangement links TRBV28 to TRBJ1-1; the D is unclear. The V gene lost 1 base and the J gene lost 12 bases, with 15 bases spanning the gap. CDR3 length: 13 residues. Looked up from germline, CDR1 is MDHEN and CDR2 is SYDVKM. This chain's CDR3 is CASSLSRQEGTFF. DNA of the CDR3: TGTGCCAGCAGTTTATCCCGGCAGGAGGGAACTTTCTTT.

The gene calls are TRBV30 and TRBJ2-1; TRBD2 is a possible D gene (7 bases). The CDR3 is 15 amino acids. Trimming took off 3 bases at V and 8 bases at J, with 20 bases between the two ends. Germline values: CDR1 GTSNPN, CDR2 SVGIG (reference sequence). The CDR3 DNA follows: TGTGCCTGGAGCCGGGGGGCAACTACTAGCGATGAGCAGTTCTTC. It yields the protein CAWSRGATTSDEQFF.

The chain is built from TRBV5-4 and TRBJ2-5; 10 bases match TRBD2. Germline V gives CDR1 SGHNT, CDR2 YYREEE (reference sequence). The CDR3 has 16 residues. Trimming removed 0 bases from V and 4 bases from J; junction bases left unmatched: 6. This chain's CDR3 is CASSLGQRGGPETQYF. The CDR3 nucleotides are TGTGCCAGCAGCTTGGGACAGCGGGGGGGACCAGAGACCCAGTACTTC.

V and J are TRBV28 and TRBJ2-7; D gene ambiguous. Germline V gene lookup returns CDR1 MDHEN and CDR2 SYDVKM. CDR3 size: 13 residues. Between the trimmed V and J ends, which lost 5 bases and 4 bases, there was a span of 12 bases. The CDR3 nucleotides are TGTGCCAGCAGTCACTATGGCGCGTACGAGCAGTACTTC. Translating gives CASSHYGAYEQYF. The entire variable domain, with the rest obtained from reference TRBV28 and TRBJ2-7, is as follows: DVKVTQSSRYLVKRTGEKVFLECVQDMDHENMFWYRQDPGLGLRLIYFSYDVKMKEKGDIPEGYSVSREKKERFSLILESASTNQTSMYLCASSHYGAYEQYFGPGTRLTVT.

This clone is a singleton in its sample. The chain joins TRBV18 to TRBJ1-2; tentatively, D is TRBD1 (6 bases). This CDR3 contains 14 residues. V lost 0 bases to trimming and J lost 7 bases, with 12 bases between them. Germline V gene lookup returns CDR1 KGHSH and CDR2 LQKENI. CDR3 nucleotide sequence: TGTGCCAGCTCACCACCGGGCCAGGGGAGTGGCTACACCTTC. This sequence encodes CASSPPGQGSGYTF.

The DNA for the CDR3 is TGTGCCAGCAGCACCGTGGGGACAGAGCTATATGGCTACACCTTC. It specifies CASSTVGTELYGYTF. The rearrangement joins TRBV28 to TRBJ1-2; 7 bases are shared with TRBD1. Germline assignment: CDR1 MDHEN and CDR2 SYDVKM. V was pared by 6 bases and J by 5 bases, with 12 bases of the junction left unmatched. This CDR3 is 15 amino acids long.